The sequence of this T cell receptor (beta chain) was determined in a study of T cell responses to AZD1222 COVID-19 vaccine. Findings and limits, study-wide: Regions 160-218 and 743-854 held dominance among vaccine-associated CD4 TCRs, which spanned spike.

With regard to this clone: Antigen specificity is unknown.

Germline lookup yields CDR1 LNHDA and CDR2 SQIVND (reference sequence). This CDR3 is 14 amino acids long. V dropped 9 bases and J dropped 5; count of bases not matched to a gene: 12. Here immunoSEQ multiplex PCR was the method, and the copy in TCRdb shows in-frame clones only, minus some. The data hold 57,000 or so clones, with approximately 85% observed a single time. The sequencing used peripheral blood, collected on day 0 of MenACWY control vaccination. The clonotype originates from an adult in good health. The chain has TRBV19 and TRBJ2-5, with TRBD1 matching 7 bases. CDR3 region: CASNRQGLRETQYF. As DNA, the CDR3 is TGTGCCAGCAATCGACAGGGTTTAAGGGAGACCCAGTACTTC.